The 26 T cell receptor beta chains reported below all come from one sample, sequenced in a study of graft-versus-host responses after intestinal transplantation (dated by TCRdb to about 2021). Library creation used the immunoSEQ multiplex PCR assay. What TCRdb holds here is the immuneACCESS table cut down to in-frame rearrangements. Part of the clones is not present; checked against another copy, under half of the missing clones reflect an unresolved V gene, and the others are unexplained. A total of tens of thousands of clones appear in this sample, around 86% of them only once. The top ten hold roughly 4% of the sample. The sequencing used PBMCs, collected roughly 34 months after transplant. The source of these receptors is a human patient who received an intestinal transplant, so some T cells may come from the graft donor.

The CDR3: CATSRDRGGLHF. The CDR3 DNA is TGTGCCACCAGCAGAGACCGGGGGGGGCTGCATTTT. The chain recombines TRBV15 with TRBJ1-5; D is possibly TRBD1 (6 bases). V lost 0 bases to trimming and J lost 15 bases, with 12 bases between them. Per germline, CDR1 LNHNV and CDR2 YYDKDF (reference sequence). The CDR3 is made up of 12 amino acids. Using reference TRBV15 and TRBJ1-5 for the parts outside the CDR3, the full variable domain is DAMVIQNPRYQVTQFGKPVTLSCSQTLNHNVMYWYQQKSSQAPKLLFHYYDKDFNNEADTPDNFQSRRPNTSFCFLDIRSPGLGDTAMYLCATSRDRGGLHFGDGTRLSIL.

The chain is built from TRBV30 and TRBJ1-1, with unresolved D. The CDR3 is 11 residues long. Trimming shortened V by 4 bases and J by 0 bases, and 3 bases separated the two germline ends. CDR1 is GTSNPN, CDR2 SVGIG, per germline (reference sequence). The CDR3 region has the DNA TGTGCCTGGAACATGAACACTGAAGCTTTCTTT. Residues: CAWNMNTEAFF.

The V gene is TRBV28, the J gene TRBJ2-7, with a tentative D call TRBD2 (7 bases). The CDR3 consists of 13 residues. Germline CDR1 MDHEN, CDR2 SYDVKM. Trimming took off 8 bases at V and 0 bases at J, with 11 bases between the two ends. The CDR3 DNA follows: TGTGCCAGCGTAGGGGGGGACTCCTACGAGCAGTACTTC. Translation gives CASVGGDSYEQYF. The complete variable domain, with remaining parts taken from reference TRBV28 and TRBJ2-7, reads DVKVTQSSRYLVKRTGEKVFLECVQDMDHENMFWYRQDPGLGLRLIYFSYDVKMKEKGDIPEGYSVSREKKERFSLILESASTNQTSMYLCASVGGDSYEQYFGPGTRLTVT.

This clone was seen a single time. This rearrangement joins TRBV5-1 to TRBJ1-4; tentatively, D is TRBD1 (5 bases). The V gene lost 4 bases and the J gene lost 3 bases, with 22 bases spanning the gap. CDR3 length equals 18 residues. Per germline, CDR1 SGHRS and CDR2 YFSETQ. The CDR3 protein is CASSPTLPRGGANEKLFF. The CDR3 DNA is TGCGCCAGCAGCCCCACTTTACCCCGGGGGGGGGCTAATGAAAAACTGTTTTTT.

This chain connects TRBV7-6 to TRBJ1-3; 10 nucleotides agree with TRBD1. This CDR3 has 16 residues. Per germline, CDR1 SGHVS and CDR2 FNYEAQ. Trimming removed 0 bases from V and 3 bases from J; junction bases left unmatched: 2. The chain's CDR3 is CASSLAGTGVGNTIYF. Here the CDR3 DNA reads TGTGCCAGCAGCTTAGCTGGGACAGGGGTTGGAAACACCATATATTTT.

The V and J genes are TRBV5-5 and TRBJ1-4; D gene unclear. Between the trimmed V and J ends, which lost 5 bases and 4 bases, there was a span of 15 bases. The CDR3 loop spans 15 amino acids. Germline CDR1 is SGHKS and CDR2 is YYEKEE (reference sequence). The DNA of the CDR3 is TGTGCCAGCAGGCCTTCGCGGGGAGATAATGAAAAACTGTTTTTT. Protein: CASRPSRGDNEKLFF.

The chain is built from TRBV19 and TRBJ2-7; a weak D match, TRBD2 (6 bases). V was trimmed by 1 base and J by 2 bases, leaving 18 bases between them. This CDR3 has 17 amino acids. CDR1 and CDR2 from the germline V gene are LNHDA and SQIVND (reference sequence). CDR3 coding DNA: TGTGCCAGTAGTATAGCAGGGACGGCGGGAAGTGCCTACGAGCAGTACTTC. It translates to CASSIAGTAGSAYEQYF.

V is TRBV5-4 and J is TRBJ2-3; D possibly corresponds to TRBD2 (6 bases). Trimming cost V 4 bases and J 1 base, with 13 bases left between them. The CDR3 totals 15 residues. CDR1 SGHNT and CDR2 YYREEE come from the germline V gene (reference sequence). The CDR3 bases are TGTGCCAGCAGCGGGGAGGCGGGTCGCACAGATACGCAGTATTTT. This encodes CASSGEAGRTDTQYF.

The chain is built from TRBV27 and TRBJ2-5; 7 bases fit TRBD2. Germline V gene lookup returns CDR1 MNHEY and CDR2 SMNVEV (reference sequence). The CDR3 consists of 14 residues. V gave up 0 bases and J gave up 5 bases; unmatched junction bases: 3. Here the CDR3 DNA reads TGTGCCAGCAGTTTATCGGTCGGGGGGGAGACCCAGTACTTC. It encodes CASSLSVGGETQYF.

This clone has a single count. The identical CDR3 is also encoded by other nucleotide sequences in the sample. The chain employs TRBV6-1 and TRBJ2-7; tentative D call: TRBD2 (5 bases). Trimming shortened V by 0 bases and J by 3 bases, and 9 bases separated the two germline ends. The CDR3 runs 14 residues. From germline, CDR1 is MNHNS and CDR2 SASEGT. CDR3 coding DNA: TGTGCCAGCAGTGAAGCGCTTCGGGGCTACGAGCAGTACTTC. This encodes CASSEALRGYEQYF.

This clone was recorded a few times. V usage is TRBV29-1 and J usage is TRBJ1-4; D unclear. Trimming left V 7 bases short and J 4 bases short, with 13 bases between. The length of the CDR3 is 13 residues. CDR1 and CDR2 from the germline V gene are SQVTM and ANQGSEA. The CDR3 region is CSATGPSNEKLFF. In DNA, the CDR3 is TGCAGCGCCACTGGACCGAGTAATGAAAAACTGTTTTTT.

The V gene is TRBV10-1, the J gene TRBJ2-7; tentative D call: TRBD2 (5 bases). This CDR3 contains 14 residues. Germline CDR1 WNHNN, CDR2 SYGVQD (reference sequence). The V and J ends lost 7 bases and 0 bases respectively, with 13 bases between them. The DNA for the CDR3 is TGCGCCAGCATCGTCCGGACTGTCTCCTACGAGCAGTACTTC. Its protein product is CASIVRTVSYEQYF.

V is TRBV5-1 and J is TRBJ1-6; 9 bases fit TRBD1. There are 16 residues in the CDR3. Germline lookup yields CDR1 SGHRS and CDR2 YFSETQ. The junction had 4 bases not matched to a gene; V was cut back by 0 bases and J by 6 bases. DNA of the CDR3: TGCGCCAGCAGCTTGGAAGGGACAGGGCCTAATTCACCCCTCCACTTT. Translating gives CASSLEGTGPNSPLHF. Variable domain in full (rest from reference TRBV5-1 and TRBJ1-6): KAGVTQTPRYLIKTRGQQVTLSCSPISGHRSVSWYQQTPGQGLQFLFEYFSETQRNKGNFPGRFSGRQFSNSRSEMNVSTLELGDSALYLCASSLEGTGPNSPLHFGNGTRLTVT.

With respect to this clone: Its ends do not fully match the called genes, so a read error is possible. The chain employs TRBV6-5 and TRBJ2-7; 11 bases align to TRBD2. The CDR3 extends over 12 amino acids. Germline loops: CDR1 MNHEY, CDR2 SVGAGI. This CDR3 is CASSQTSGERYF. Here the CDR3 DNA reads TGTGCCAGCAGTCAGACTAGCGGGGAGCGGTACTTC.

The V gene is TRBV15, the J gene TRBJ1-4; D gene ambiguous. V gave up 0 bases and J gave up 10 bases, with 6 bases separating them. The CDR3 runs 12 residues. CDR1 is LNHNV and CDR2 is YYDKDF in the germline V gene (reference sequence). The CDR3 region is CATSRDRGKLFF. CDR3 nucleotides: TGTGCCACCAGCAGAGATCGGGGAAAACTGTTTTTT.

The CDR3 sequence: CASSLRDSLKSAGANVLTF. The CDR3 DNA sequence: TGTGCCAGCAGCTTAAGGGACAGCCTCAAGTCTGCTGGGGCCAACGTCCTGACTTTC. This chain connects TRBV7-8 to TRBJ2-6; 7 nucleotides agree with TRBD1. This CDR3 is 19 amino acids long. Looked up from germline, CDR1 is SGHVS and CDR2 is FQNEAQ. The junction had 12 bases not matched to a gene; V was cut back by 2 bases and J by 2 bases. Full variable domain (missing parts from reference TRBV7-8 and TRBJ2-6): GAGVSQSPRYKVAKRGQDVALRCDPISGHVSLFWYQQALGQGPEFLTYFQNEAQLDKSGLPSDRFFAERPEGSVSTLKIQRTQQEDSAVYLCASSLRDSLKSAGANVLTFGAGSRLTVL.

The chain couples TRBV5-4 to TRBJ2-5, with D maybe TRBD1 (6 bases). CDR1 is SGHNT and CDR2 is YYREEE in the germline V gene (reference sequence). The V end was cut by 1 base, the J end by 5 bases, with 12 bases between. The CDR3 loop spans 14 amino acids. The CDR3 sequence is CASSLNRDGETQYF. The CDR3 coding sequence is TGTGCCAGCAGCTTGAACAGGGATGGGGAGACCCAGTACTTC.

V and J are TRBV5-4 and TRBJ2-3, with 13 bases fitting TRBD2. V was pared by 6 bases and J by 1 base, with 2 bases of the junction left unmatched. The CDR3 contains 15 residues. The germline CDR1 and CDR2 sequences are SGHNT and YYREEE (reference sequence). Here the CDR3 DNA reads TGTGCCAGCAAACTAGCGGGGGGGCGCACAGATACGCAGTATTTT. Residues: CASKLAGGRTDTQYF.

The V call is TRBV6-5, the J call TRBJ2-2, with 7 positions matching TRBD2. Germline CDR1 reads MNHEY; CDR2 reads SVGAGI. Trimming took 2 bases from V and 4 from J; bases not matched to a gene: 4. The CDR3 length is 15 residues. The CDR3 bases are TGTGCCAGCAGTTACGGAGGGAGGGCCACCGGGGAGCTGTTTTTT. Its translation is CASSYGGRATGELFF.

Regarding this clone: One junction end does not reproduce the germline sequence, and a read error may be involved. The sample has other DNA sequences that encode this CDR3 too. The rearrangement joins TRBV4-2 to TRBJ2-6, with no clear D. The V gene's germline CDR1 is LGHNA and CDR2 YNFKEQ. This CDR3 has 16 amino acids. This chain's CDR3 is CASSQEEASGANVLTF. CDR3 sequence (DNA): TGTGCCAGCAGCCAAGAAGAAGCCTCTGGAGCCAACGTCCTGACTTTC.

The V call is TRBV5-1, the J call TRBJ2-5; the D is unclear. V was clipped by 0 bases and J by 1 base, with 10 bases between them. The CDR3 is 15 amino acids. From germline, CDR1 is SGHRS and CDR2 YFSETQ. DNA for the CDR3: TGCGCCAGCAGCTTGGCCGGGCAGCTCCAAGAGACCCAGTACTTC. Translating it yields CASSLAGQLQETQYF.

The chain has TRBV21-1 and TRBJ2-7; the DNA was not used to check the table's D call, TRBD1. TRBV21-1 is termed a pseudogene. This CDR3 region has 15 residues. CDR3 loop: CASSKPTGFTGEQYF. The CDR3 DNA reads TGTGCCAGCAGCAAGCCCACAGGGTTTACGGGGGAGCAGTACTTC.

In its sample, this clone was seen once. The chain employs TRBV7-9 and TRBJ2-1; 10 bases fit TRBD1. Germline CDR1 reads SEHNR; CDR2 reads FQNEAQ (reference sequence). V dropped 4 bases and J dropped 9; count of bases not matched to a gene: 12. The CDR3 sequence is 16 residues long. The CDR3: CASSSTWTGGMGEQFF. CDR3 coding DNA: TGTGCCAGCAGCTCAACCTGGACAGGGGGTATGGGTGAGCAGTTCTTC.

V and J are TRBV30 and TRBJ1-3; TRBD1 might be the D (6 bases). V was cut by 5 bases and J by 8 bases, with 10 bases left in between. This CDR3 contains 11 residues. Germline CDR1 is GTSNPN and CDR2 is SVGIG (reference sequence). CDR3 DNA: TGTGCCTGGGCCAGGGGCCACACCATATATTTT. This sequence encodes CAWARGHTIYF.

V and J are TRBV19 and TRBJ2-7; a possible D gene is TRBD2 (6 bases). V was pared by 2 bases and J by 0 bases, with 8 bases between. The CDR3 consists of 14 residues. Looked up from germline, CDR1 is LNHDA and CDR2 is SQIVND (reference sequence). In DNA form, the CDR3 reads TGTGCCAGTAGTATAAGCGGGTCCTCCTACGAGCAGTACTTC. This sequence encodes CASSISGSSYEQYF.

The rearrangement joins TRBV6-1 to TRBJ2-7; D could derive from TRBD1 or TRBD2 (5 bases each). The CDR3 is 14 residues long. The germline V gene has CDR1 MNHNS and CDR2 SASEGT. Deletions cut 3 bases from V and 6 bases from J, with 15 bases between. The DNA for the CDR3 is TGTGCCAGCAGTGAGGGGACGAAGGCGGCCGAGCAGTACTTC. Protein product: CASSEGTKAAEQYF.